The following is a T cell receptor beta chain sequence with its context. Two negative PCRs, clearance, or symptom resolution were required of recovered Cohort 3 donors. The entry originates in a study of blood T cell repertoires in COVID-19. The length of the CDR3 is 15 residues. Trimming took 2 bases from V and 1 from J, leaving 11 bases between them. Germline V CDR1 and CDR2: SGHTA, FQGNSA. Assay used: immunoSEQ multiplex PCR; TCRdb lists only in-frame clones, some missing. The sample consists of about 240,000 clones, 75% to 90% of them appearing once. V is TRBV7-2 and J is TRBJ1-1; D uncertain. The clonotype originates from a woman in her thirties who had recovered from COVID-19. Sequencing input: PBMCs or T cells enriched from blood (not recorded which). In DNA form, the CDR3 reads TGTGCCAGCAGCTTACGGGTCGCGGGGAACACTGAAGCTTTCTTT. Translation: CASSLRVAGNTEAFF.